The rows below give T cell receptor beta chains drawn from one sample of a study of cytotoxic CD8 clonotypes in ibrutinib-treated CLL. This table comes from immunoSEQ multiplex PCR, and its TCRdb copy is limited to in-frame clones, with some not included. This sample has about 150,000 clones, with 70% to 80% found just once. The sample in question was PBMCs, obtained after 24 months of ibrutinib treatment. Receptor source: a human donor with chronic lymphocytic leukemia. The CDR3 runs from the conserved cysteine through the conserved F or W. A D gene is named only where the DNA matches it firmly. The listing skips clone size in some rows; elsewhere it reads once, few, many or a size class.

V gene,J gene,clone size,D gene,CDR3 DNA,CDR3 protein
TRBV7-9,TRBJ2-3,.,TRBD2,TGTGCCAGCAGCTTACTAGCGGGAGGCCCAGGGGCAGATACGCAGTATTTT,CASSLLAGGPGADTQYF
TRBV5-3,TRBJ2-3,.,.,TGTGCCAGAAGCTTGGAGGCTAGCCGAAGCACAGATACGCAGTATTTT,CARSLEASRSTDTQYF
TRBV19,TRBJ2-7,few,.,TGTGCCAGTAGTGCCCAGGGGTACGAGCAGTACTTC,CASSAQGYEQYF
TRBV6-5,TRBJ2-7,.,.,TGTGCCAGCAAGGGACCGAAAACCTACGAGCAGTACTTC,CASKGPKTYEQYF
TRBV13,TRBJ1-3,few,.,TGTGCCAGCAGCTTAGGGGGGGCAACTGGAAACACCATATATTTT,CASSLGGATGNTIYF
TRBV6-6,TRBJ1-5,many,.,TGTGCCAGCAGTACCCTGGGGAGGCCCCAGCATTTT,CASSTLGRPQHF
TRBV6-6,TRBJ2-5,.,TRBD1,TGTGCCAGCAGCCCTACGACAGGGGTCGAGACCCAGTACTTC,CASSPTTGVETQYF
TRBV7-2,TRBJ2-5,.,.,TGTGCCAGCAGCCCACGACTGGCCCAAGAGACCCAGTACTTC,CASSPRLAQETQYF
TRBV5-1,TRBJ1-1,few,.,TGCGCCAGCAGCTTGGGACAGTGGACTGAAGCTTTCTTT,CASSLGQWTEAFF
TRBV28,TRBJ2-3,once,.,TGTGCCAGCAGTCCCCACCTTCCGAGGGGAGATACGCAGTATTTT,CASSPHLPRGDTQYF
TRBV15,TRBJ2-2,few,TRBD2,TGTGCCACCAGCAGAGAGGGGAGCGGGAGGGGGGGCACCGGGGAGCTGTTTTTT,CATSREGSGRGGTGELFF
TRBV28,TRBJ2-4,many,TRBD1,TGTGCCAGCAGCAGACAGGGCTCTAGGGGGAACATTCAGTACTTC,CASSRQGSRGNIQYF
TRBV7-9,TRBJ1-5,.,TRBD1,TGTGCCAGCAGCCTTGACAGGGGCAATCAGCCCCAGCATTTT,CASSLDRGNQPQHF
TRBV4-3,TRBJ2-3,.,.,TGCGCCAGCAGCCAACTCGACGCAGATACGCAGTATTTT,CASSQLDADTQYF
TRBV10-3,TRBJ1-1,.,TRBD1,TGTGCCATCAGTGCCCGGCAGACAGGGGCCAGCACTGAAGCTTTCTTT,CAISARQTGASTEAFF
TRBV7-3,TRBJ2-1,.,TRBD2,TGTGCCAGCAGCTTACAGTGGGAGGGCGAGCAGTTCTTC,CASSLQWEGEQFF
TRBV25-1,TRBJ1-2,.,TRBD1,TGTGCCTCGAGGGGGCAATATGGCTACACCTTC,CASRGQYGYTF
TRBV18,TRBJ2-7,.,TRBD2,TGTGCCAGCTCCCCCGTCGGGGGGTCTAGAGAGCAGTACTTC,CASSPVGGSREQYF
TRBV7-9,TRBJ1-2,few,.,TGTGCCAGCAGCCCAATGGGGGTTCAGGGGAGTGGCTACACCTTC,CASSPMGVQGSGYTF
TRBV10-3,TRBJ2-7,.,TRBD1,TGTGCCATCAGTGAAGGGGACAGGGGTGGCCACGAGCAGTACTTC,CAISEGDRGGHEQYF
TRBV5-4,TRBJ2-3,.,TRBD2,TGTGCCAGCAGCCCTCGGACTAGCGGGGGTGGAGATACGCAGTATTTT,CASSPRTSGGGDTQYF
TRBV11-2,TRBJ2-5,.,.,TGTGCCAGCAGCTTTTTCGGCTTCCAAGAGACCCAGTACTTC,CASSFFGFQETQYF
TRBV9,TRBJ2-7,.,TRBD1,TGTGCCAGCAGCACCGGACAGGGCGACTCCTACGAGCAGTACTTC,CASSTGQGDSYEQYF
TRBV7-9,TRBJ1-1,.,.,TGTGCCAGCAGCCCCGCCGGACACTCGAACACTGAAGCTTTCTTT,CASSPAGHSNTEAFF
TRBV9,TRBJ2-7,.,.,TGTGCCAGCAGCGTGGACCAGGGTCCCTACGAGCAGTACTTC,CASSVDQGPYEQYF
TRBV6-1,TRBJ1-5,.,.,TGTGCCAGCAGTGACTACAGGGGCAATCAGCCCCAGCATTTT,CASSDYRGNQPQHF
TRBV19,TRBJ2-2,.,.,TGTGCCAGTATGGGTCGGCCCGGGGAGCTGTTTTTT,CASMGRPGELFF
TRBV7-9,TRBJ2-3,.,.,TGTGCCAGCGGGCGCCACTCCCTCGGTTTT,CASGRHSLGF
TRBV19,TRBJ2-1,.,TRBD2,TGTGCCAGTCATAGCGGGAGCTCCTACAATGAGCAGTTCTTC,CASHSGSSYNEQFF
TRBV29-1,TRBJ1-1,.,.,TGCAGCCACGTCAGGGACACATTATATCAGAGCACTGAAGCTTTCTTT,CSHVRDTLYQSTEAFF
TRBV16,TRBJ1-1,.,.,TGTGCCAGCAGCCAAAAAGGGGGGGTACCCGGAGACCTTGAAGCTTTCTTT,CASSQKGGVPGDLEAFF
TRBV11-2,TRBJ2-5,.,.,TGTGCCAGCAGGCGACCCGGGGGCCAAGAGACCCAGTACTTC,CASRRPGGQETQYF
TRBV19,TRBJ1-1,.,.,TGTGCCAGTAGTAAAAACACTGAAGCTTTCTTT,CASSKNTEAFF
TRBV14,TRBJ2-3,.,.,TGTGCCAGCAGCCGGGATACAGATACGCAGTATTTT,CASSRDTDTQYF
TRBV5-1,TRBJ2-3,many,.,TGCGCCAGCAGCTTGGGGGCCGGGACCGCCCTGGGCACAGATACGCAGTATTTT,CASSLGAGTALGTDTQYF
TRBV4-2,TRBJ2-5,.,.,TGTGCCAGCAGCCAAGCCTCGGTTGGGTTGGGCGGGGCGGAGACCCAGTACTTC,CASSQASVGLGGAETQYF
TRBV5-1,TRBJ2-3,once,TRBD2,TGCGCCAGCAGCTTGGGTCTAGCGGGCCCAGATACGCAGTATTTT,CASSLGLAGPDTQYF
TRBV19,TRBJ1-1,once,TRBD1,TGTGCCACCAGACAGGGCCTGAACACTGAAGCTTTCTTT,CATRQGLNTEAFF
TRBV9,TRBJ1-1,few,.,TGTGCCAGCAGCGTCCGAGGGGACACTGAAGCTTTCTTT,CASSVRGDTEAFF
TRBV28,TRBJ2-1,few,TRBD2,TGTGCCAGCAGTTTATGGTCGAGCGGGGGACCCTACAATGAGCAGTTCTTC,CASSLWSSGGPYNEQFF
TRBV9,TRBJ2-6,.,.,TGTGCCAGTCACCTACGTTCTGGGGCCAACGTCCTGACTTTC,CASHLRSGANVLTF
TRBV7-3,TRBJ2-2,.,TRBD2,TGTGCCAGCAGACCCGGGGGGTCCACCGGGGAGCTGTTTTTT,CASRPGGSTGELFF
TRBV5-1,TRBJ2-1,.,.,TGCGCCAGCAGCTCAGGGGCCTCCTACAATGAGCAGTTCTTC,CASSSGASYNEQFF
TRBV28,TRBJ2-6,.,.,TGTGCCAGCAGTTTAACCAGGGTCGGGGCCAACGTCCTGACTTTC,CASSLTRVGANVLTF
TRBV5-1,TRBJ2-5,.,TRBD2,TGCGCCAGCAGCTTGGGTGTAGCGGGAGCACGAGAGACCCAGTACTTC,CASSLGVAGARETQYF
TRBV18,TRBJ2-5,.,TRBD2,TGTGCCAGCTCACCTCTGCGGGGGGGCCAGAAAGAGACCCAGTACTTC,CASSPLRGGQKETQYF
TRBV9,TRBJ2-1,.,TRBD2,TGTGCCAGCAGCGTAGGCGGCGGGGGTGCCTACAATGAGCAGTTCTTC,CASSVGGGGAYNEQFF
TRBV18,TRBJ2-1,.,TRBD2,TGTGCCAGCTCCCCCCCCCTAGCGGGGGGCCCATACAATGAGCAGTTCTTC,CASSPPLAGGPYNEQFF
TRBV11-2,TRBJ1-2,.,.,TGTGCCAGCAGCTTAGTAGGCGGAGGCGGGGGCTACACCTTC,CASSLVGGGGGYTF
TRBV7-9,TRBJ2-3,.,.,TGTGCCAGCAGCTTTAATGCAGATACGCAGTATTTT,CASSFNADTQYF
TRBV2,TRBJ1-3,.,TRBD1,TGTGCCAGCAGTGGTCAGGGGGAGACCATATATTTT,CASSGQGETIYF
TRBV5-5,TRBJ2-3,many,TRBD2,TGTGCCAGCAGCTTGGCCCTAGCGGGAGGGGAGGATACGCAGTATTTT,CASSLALAGGEDTQYF
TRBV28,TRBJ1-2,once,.,TGTGCCAGCACCCAAGTTAACTATGGCTACACCTTC,CASTQVNYGYTF
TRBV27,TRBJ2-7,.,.,TGTGCCAGCAGTTCGCCGCTGAGGGGCCCCCCCTACGAGCAGTACTTC,CASSSPLRGPPYEQYF
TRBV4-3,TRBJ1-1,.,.,TGCGCCAGCAGCCAAGAGGAGGACCTAAGGGCTTTCTTT,CASSQEEDLRAFF
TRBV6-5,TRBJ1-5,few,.,TGTACCTCGGGGACGCGCAATCAGCCCCAGCATTTT,CTSGTRNQPQHF
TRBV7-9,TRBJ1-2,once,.,TGTGCCAGCAGCTTAGGAGGGGCTTATGGCTACACCTTC,CASSLGGAYGYTF
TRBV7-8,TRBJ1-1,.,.,TGTGCCAGCAGCCCGCCAGGGGTCCGCACTGAAGCTTTCTTT,CASSPPGVRTEAFF
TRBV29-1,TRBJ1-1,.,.,TGCAGCGTGGGGGGAGAGTGGAACACTGAAGCTTTCTTT,CSVGGEWNTEAFF